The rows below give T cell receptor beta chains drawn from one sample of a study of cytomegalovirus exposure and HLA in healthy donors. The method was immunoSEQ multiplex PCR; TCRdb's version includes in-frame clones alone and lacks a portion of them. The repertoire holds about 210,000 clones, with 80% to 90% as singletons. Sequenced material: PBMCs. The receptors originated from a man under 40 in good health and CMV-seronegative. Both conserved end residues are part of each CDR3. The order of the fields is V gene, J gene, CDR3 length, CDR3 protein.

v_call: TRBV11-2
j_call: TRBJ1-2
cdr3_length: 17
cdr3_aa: CASSLESQGEGFYGYTF

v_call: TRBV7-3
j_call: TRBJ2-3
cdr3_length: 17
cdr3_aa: CASSLVILVPSTDTQYF

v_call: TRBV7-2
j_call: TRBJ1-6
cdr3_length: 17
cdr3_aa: CASSLVFGGGNASPLHF

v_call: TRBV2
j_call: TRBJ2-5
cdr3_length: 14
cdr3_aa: CAYQTSRLVETQYF

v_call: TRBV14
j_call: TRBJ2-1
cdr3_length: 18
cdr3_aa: CASSRGSGGAMIDNEQFF

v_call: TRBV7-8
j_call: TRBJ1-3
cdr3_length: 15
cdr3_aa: CASSLGRGGGNTIYF

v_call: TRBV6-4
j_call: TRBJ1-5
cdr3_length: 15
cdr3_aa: CASSGDRGGNQPQHF

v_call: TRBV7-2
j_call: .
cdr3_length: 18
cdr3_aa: CASSRGQGRPPSSYEQYF

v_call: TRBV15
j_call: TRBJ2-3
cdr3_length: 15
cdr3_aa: CATSRVLEGTDTQYF

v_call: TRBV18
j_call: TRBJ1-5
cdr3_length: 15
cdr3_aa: CASSAGQGMGQPQHF

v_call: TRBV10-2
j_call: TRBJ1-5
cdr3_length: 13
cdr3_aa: CASSRTENQPQHF

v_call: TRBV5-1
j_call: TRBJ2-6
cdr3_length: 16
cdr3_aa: CASSLWQGAGASVLTF

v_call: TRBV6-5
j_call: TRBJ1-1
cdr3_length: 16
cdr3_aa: CASSYSHITWETEAFF

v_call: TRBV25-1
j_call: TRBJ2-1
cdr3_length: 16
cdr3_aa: CASSGQHPILNNEQFF

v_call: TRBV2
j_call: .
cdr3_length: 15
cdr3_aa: CASTGPRQVSYEQYF

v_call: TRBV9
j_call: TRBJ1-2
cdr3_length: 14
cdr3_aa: CASSVAGGANGYTF

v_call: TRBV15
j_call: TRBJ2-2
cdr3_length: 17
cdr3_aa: CATSRDRTGDRTGELFF

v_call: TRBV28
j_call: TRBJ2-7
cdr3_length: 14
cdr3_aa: CASSLAGGSREQYF

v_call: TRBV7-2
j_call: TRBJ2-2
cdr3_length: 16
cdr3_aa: CASSLTGASLTGELFF

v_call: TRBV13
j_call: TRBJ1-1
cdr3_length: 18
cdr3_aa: CASSLEVGGGAPNTEAFF

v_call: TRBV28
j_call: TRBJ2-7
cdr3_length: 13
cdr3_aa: CASIRRDVYEQYF

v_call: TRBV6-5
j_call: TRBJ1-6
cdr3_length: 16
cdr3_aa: CASSYEFRGPRSPLHF